This passage covers 27 T cell receptor beta chains from one sample sequenced in a study of PD-1 blockade in classical Hodgkin lymphoma. Repertoires were generated with immunoSEQ multiplex PCR, while TCRdb's copy carries only in-frame clones and drops some. The table has some 100,000 clones, more than 85% seen once; the top ten hold under 8.5%. All patients experienced relapse after autologous stem cell transplantation, and brentuximab vedotin exposure was variable. The sample consisted of peripheral blood mononuclear cells (PBMCs), taken before the second cycle of nivolumab. Source of these receptors: a human donor with classical Hodgkin lymphoma.

The chain carries TRBV6-4 and TRBJ2-6; tentative D call: TRBD1 (5 bases). Trimming took 3 bases from V and 0 from J, leaving 12 bases between them. CDR1 MRHNA and CDR2 SNTAGT come from the germline V gene. The CDR3 is made up of 17 amino acids. CDR3 region: CASSEQAVSSGANVLTF. CDR3 nucleotide sequence: TGTGCCAGCAGTGAACAGGCCGTCAGCTCTGGGGCCAACGTCCTGACTTTC.

The chain recombines TRBV6-5 with TRBJ1-2; D is possibly TRBD1 (6 bases). The germline V gene has CDR1 MNHEY and CDR2 SVGAGI. The CDR3 runs to 15 residues. V was pared by 2 bases and J by 10 bases, with 20 bases between. The CDR3 loop is CASSYGATTGTAYTF. CDR3 DNA sequence: TGTGCCAGCAGTTACGGGGCCACCACAGGGACTGCCTACACCTTC.

This chain connects TRBV5-6 to TRBJ2-5; no firm D call. The CDR3 spans 13 residues. Looked up from germline, CDR1 is SGHDT and CDR2 is YYEEEE. The V and J ends lost 0 bases and 5 bases respectively, with 8 bases between them. CDR3 nucleotide sequence: TGTGCCAGCAGCTTGGTAGAGTCGGAGACCCAGTACTTC. This encodes CASSLVESETQYF.

This clone was seen a few times. The chain couples TRBV19 to TRBJ1-2; no firm D call. CDR1 LNHDA and CDR2 SQIVND come from the germline V gene (reference sequence). The CDR3 extends over 12 amino acids. Trimming removed 6 bases at V and 3 bases at J, with 8 bases between. This chain's CDR3 is CASSLIDYGYTF. Written as DNA, the CDR3 is TGTGCCAGTAGCCTAATAGACTATGGCTACACCTTC.

The V and J genes are TRBV5-1 and TRBJ1-3; D gene unclear. Trimming removed 4 bases at V and 0 bases at J, with 14 bases between. This CDR3 region has 16 residues. CDR1 is SGHRS and CDR2 is YFSETQ in the germline V gene. Here the CDR3 DNA reads TGCGCCAGCAGCGGAGGACTGCTCCTCTCTGGAAACACCATATATTTT. Its protein is CASSGGLLLSGNTIYF.

CDR3 sequence: CASSIAREANIQYF. Written as DNA, the CDR3 is TGTGCCAGTAGTATAGCCAGGGAGGCGAACATTCAGTACTTC. V is TRBV19 and J is TRBJ2-4, with TRBD2 as a possible D gene (6 bases). Germline V gene lookup returns CDR1 LNHDA and CDR2 SQIVND (reference sequence). This CDR3 is built from 14 residues. V lost 1 base to trimming and J lost 7 bases, with 11 bases between them. The full variable domain, in which reference TRBV19 and TRBJ2-4 provide the parts outside the CDR3, is DGGITQSPKYLFRKEGQNVTLSCEQNLNHDAMYWYRQDPGQGLRLIYYSQIVNDFQKGDIAEGYSVSREKKESFPLTVTSAQKNPTAFYLCASSIAREANIQYFGAGTRLSVL.

The V gene is TRBV9, the J gene TRBJ1-2; 7 bases are shared with TRBD1. Per germline, CDR1 SGDLS and CDR2 YYNGEE. The CDR3 totals 13 residues. After removal of 3 bases from V and 2 bases from J, the junction contained 1 base not matched to a gene. The CDR3 nucleotides are TGTGCCAGCAGCGCGACAGGGAACTATGGCTACACCTTC. This gives the protein CASSATGNYGYTF.

The chain recombines TRBV28 with TRBJ2-2, with a possible D match to TRBD1 (6 bases). Trimming pared 3 bases from V and 6 bases from J, leaving 8 bases between. CDR1 MDHEN and CDR2 SYDVKM come from the germline V gene. This CDR3 spans 13 amino acids. The CDR3 loop is CASSLGAPGELFF. CDR3 sequence (DNA): TGTGCCAGCAGTTTGGGGGCACCCGGGGAGCTGTTTTTT.

The V call is TRBV7-2, the J call TRBJ1-2; possibly TRBD1 for D (5 bases). Germline V CDR1 and CDR2: SGHTA, FQGNSA. This CDR3 spans 15 amino acids. The V gene lost 1 base and the J gene lost 2 bases, with 11 bases spanning the gap. The CDR3 reads CASSLGGDLNYGYTF. The CDR3 bases are TGTGCCAGCAGCTTAGGGGGGGACCTAAACTATGGCTACACCTTC.

The genes are TRBV19 and TRBJ1-2; TRBD1 matches 7 bases. The V and J ends lost 4 bases and 5 bases, in that order; junction bases with no gene match: 16. The CDR3 extends over 17 amino acids. Germline assignment: CDR1 LNHDA and CDR2 SQIVND (reference sequence). The CDR3: CASSKTDKDRTLYGYTF. CDR3 nucleotide sequence: TGTGCCAGTAGTAAGACCGATAAGGACAGGACCCTATATGGCTACACCTTC.

The genes are TRBV2 and TRBJ1-2; D gene ambiguous. Trimming left V 1 base short and J 6 bases short, with 9 bases between. From germline, CDR1 is SNHLY and CDR2 FYNNEI. The CDR3 runs 13 residues. CDR3 coding DNA: TGTGCCAGCAGTGAAGGGCAGGTCCATGGCTACACCTTC. It yields the protein CASSEGQVHGYTF.

This clone was counted a single time. The V gene is TRBV30, the J gene TRBJ1-1; D is ambiguous. This CDR3 spans 13 amino acids. CDR1 and CDR2 from the germline V gene are GTSNPN and SVGIG (reference sequence). Trimming removed 0 bases from V and 0 bases from J, with 5 bases in between. CDR3 sequence (DNA): TGTGCCTGGAGTGTCCAGCTGAACACTGAAGCTTTCTTT. Translated: CAWSVQLNTEAFF.

The chain carries TRBV30 and TRBJ1-1; the D is unclear. Trimming stripped 0 bases from V and 8 bases from J, with 7 bases between. Germline-derived CDR1 and CDR2 are GTSNPN and SVGIG (reference sequence). The CDR3 spans 11 residues. CDR3 sequence: CAWSVSREAFF. The CDR3 region has the DNA TGTGCCTGGAGTGTATCGAGGGAAGCTTTCTTT.

The V call is TRBV6-6, the J call TRBJ2-5, with 11 bases matching TRBD2. Germline loops: CDR1 MNHNY, CDR2 SVGAGI (reference sequence). The CDR3 sequence is 15 residues long. With V trimmed by 6 bases and J by 1 base, 4 bases remained unmatched. The CDR3 DNA reads as TGTGCCAGCAGCATAGCGGGGGGGCCCCAAGAGACCCAGTACTTC. It translates to CASSIAGGPQETQYF.

V is TRBV6-5 and J is TRBJ1-1, with no clear D. V lost 0 bases and J 3 bases, leaving 8 bases between the germline ends. The length of the CDR3 is 14 residues. The germline CDR1 and CDR2 sequences are MNHEY and SVGAGI. CDR3 sequence (DNA): TGTGCCAGCAGTTACTCGAAGCCGGACACTGAAGCTTTCTTT. It encodes CASSYSKPDTEAFF.

J is TRBJ1-2 and V is TRBV19; the D is unclear. CDR3 size: 16 residues. Per the germline V gene, CDR1 is LNHDA and CDR2 is SQIVND (reference sequence). Trimming stripped 7 bases from V and 4 bases from J, with 22 bases between. The CDR3 DNA reads TGTGCCAGTATCAAGACCCACGGGGTCGCAGCCTATGGCTACACCTTC. The encoded protein is CASIKTHGVAAYGYTF.

The chain recombines TRBV7-9 with TRBJ1-5; 7 nucleotides line up with TRBD1. CDR3 length: 15 amino acids. Unmatched junction bases numbered 4, after V lost 5 bases and J lost 0 bases. CDR1 is SEHNR and CDR2 is FQNEAQ in the germline V gene (reference sequence). CDR3 amino acids: CASSPTGHSNQPQHF. CDR3 nucleotide sequence: TGTGCCAGCAGCCCGACAGGGCATAGCAATCAGCCCCAGCATTTT.

CDR3 nucleotides: TGTGCCAGTAGTATCTCTAGCGGGCTACAAGAGACCCAGTACTTC. It is translated as CASSISSGLQETQYF. The chain couples TRBV19 to TRBJ2-5; 8 positions match TRBD2. The germline V gene encodes CDR1 LNHDA and CDR2 SQIVND (reference sequence). The CDR3 extends over 15 amino acids. J was trimmed by 2 bases and V by 3 bases; bases with no gene match: 5.

V usage is TRBV6-5 and J usage is TRBJ2-7, with D tentatively TRBD2 (6 bases). This CDR3 is 14 amino acids long. V was pared by 7 bases and J by 5 bases, with 18 bases between. Germline loops: CDR1 MNHEY, CDR2 SVGAGI. CDR3 nucleotide sequence: TGTGCCAGCACGAGGGCTAGCGTCGCCCACGAGCAGTACTTC. Translation: CASTRASVAHEQYF.

V and J are TRBV4-3 and TRBJ1-1; D ambiguous. V shed 0 bases and J shed 4 bases, with 9 bases lying between them. The length of the CDR3 is 14 residues. Germline CDR1 LGHNA, CDR2 YSLEER. The CDR3 region is CASSQDRGFTEAFF. In nucleotides, the CDR3 is TGCGCCAGCAGCCAAGATCGAGGATTCACTGAAGCTTTCTTT.

V and J are TRBV10-1 and TRBJ1-1; 7 bases match TRBD1. V lost 2 bases to trimming and J lost 4 bases; unmatched junction nucleotides: 4. Germline CDR1 and CDR2: WNHNN and SYGVQD (reference sequence). This CDR3 spans 14 amino acids. The chain's CDR3 is CASSEEGATTEAFF. CDR3 coding DNA: TGCGCCAGCAGTGAGGAGGGGGCGACCACTGAAGCTTTCTTT.

CDR3 coding DNA: TGTGCCAGCAGCCAACCGGGACTAGGAAGCGGCACAGATACGCAGTATTTT. Translated: CASSQPGLGSGTDTQYF. The chain links TRBV7-2 to TRBJ2-3; 8 nucleotides line up with TRBD2. This CDR3 region has 17 residues. Germline V gene sequence: CDR1 SGHTA, CDR2 FQGNSA. The ends lost 5 bases at V and 1 base at J; junction bases unmatched: 11.

The chain joins TRBV7-2 to TRBJ1-2; D might be TRBD1 (5 bases). The CDR3 sequence is 12 residues long. Germline V gene data show CDR1 as SGHTA and CDR2 as FQGNSA. Deletions cut 10 bases from V and 8 bases from J, with 17 bases between. CDR3 in amino acids: CATLGRRGGYTF. CDR3 in DNA: TGTGCCACCTTGGGACGGCGGGGGGGCTACACCTTC.

The chain couples TRBV5-6 to TRBJ2-1; TRBD1 is a possible D gene (5 bases). V was trimmed by 0 bases and J by 5 bases, leaving 12 bases between them. The length of the CDR3 is 15 residues. Germline V gene data show CDR1 as SGHDT and CDR2 as YYEEEE. CDR3 DNA sequence: TGTGCCAGCAGCTTGGTCGGCAGGGCAAACAATGAGCAGTTCTTC. This translates into CASSLVGRANNEQFF.

The chain has TRBV6-5 and TRBJ2-7; perhaps TRBD1 as D (6 bases). The CDR3 consists of 13 residues. V lost 6 bases to trimming and J lost 1 base, with 10 bases between them. Germline V gives CDR1 MNHEY, CDR2 SVGAGI. This chain's CDR3 is CASSRDRSYEQYF. The CDR3 nucleotides read TGTGCCAGCAGCCGTGACAGGTCCTACGAGCAGTACTTC.

This sequence joins TRBV30 and TRBJ1-1, with D perhaps TRBD1 (5 bases). Germline V gene sequence: CDR1 GTSNPN, CDR2 SVGIG (reference sequence). Trimming took off 4 bases at V and 3 bases at J, with 15 bases between the two ends. The CDR3 extends over 14 amino acids. CDR3 DNA sequence: TGTGCCTGGAATGCAGGGTGGGGGTACACTGAAGCTTTCTTT. Its protein product is CAWNAGWGYTEAFF.

This clone turned up a few times. V is TRBV27 and J is TRBJ2-1; D gene unclear. The V end was cut by 0 bases, the J end by 1 base, with 10 bases between. The germline V gene encodes CDR1 MNHEY and CDR2 SMNVEV (reference sequence). The CDR3 has 16 amino acids. CDR3 region: CASSLSMTTSYNEQFF. CDR3 coding DNA: TGTGCCAGCAGTTTATCGATGACAACTTCCTACAATGAGCAGTTCTTC.